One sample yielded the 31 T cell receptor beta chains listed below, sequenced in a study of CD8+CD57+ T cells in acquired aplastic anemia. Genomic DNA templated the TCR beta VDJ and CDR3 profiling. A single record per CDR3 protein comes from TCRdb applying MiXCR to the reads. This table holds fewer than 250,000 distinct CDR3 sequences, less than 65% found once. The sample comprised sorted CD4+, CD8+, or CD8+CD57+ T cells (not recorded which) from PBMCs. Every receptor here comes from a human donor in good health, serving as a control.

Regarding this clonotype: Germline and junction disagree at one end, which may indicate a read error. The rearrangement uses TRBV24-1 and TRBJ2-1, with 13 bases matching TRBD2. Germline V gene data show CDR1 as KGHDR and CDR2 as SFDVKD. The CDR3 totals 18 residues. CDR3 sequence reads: CASSSVPGLAGRFNEQFF. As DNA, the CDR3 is TGTGCCAGCAGTTCCGTCCCGGGACTAGCGGGGCGCTTCAATGAGCAGTTCTTC.

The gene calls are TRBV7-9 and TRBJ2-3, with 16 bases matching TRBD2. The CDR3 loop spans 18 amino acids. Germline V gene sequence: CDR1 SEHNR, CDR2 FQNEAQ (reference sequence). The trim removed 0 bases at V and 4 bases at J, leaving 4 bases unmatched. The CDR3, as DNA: TGTGCCAGCAGCTTAGCGGGACTAGCGGGGGGGAGCGCAGATACGCAGTATTTT. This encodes CASSLAGLAGGSADTQYF.

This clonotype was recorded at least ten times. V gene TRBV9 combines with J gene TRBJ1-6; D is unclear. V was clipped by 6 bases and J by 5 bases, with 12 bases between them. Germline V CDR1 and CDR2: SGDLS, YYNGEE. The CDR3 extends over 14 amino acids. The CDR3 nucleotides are TGTGCCAGCACCGGAGGGAATAATAATTCACCCCTCCACTTT. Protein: CASTGGNNNSPLHF.

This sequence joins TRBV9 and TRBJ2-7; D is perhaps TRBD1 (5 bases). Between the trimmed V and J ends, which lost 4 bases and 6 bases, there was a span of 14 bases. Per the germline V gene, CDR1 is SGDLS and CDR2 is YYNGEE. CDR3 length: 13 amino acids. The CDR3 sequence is CASSYQRGREQYF. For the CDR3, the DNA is TGTGCCAGCAGCTATCAAAGGGGCCGCGAGCAGTACTTC.

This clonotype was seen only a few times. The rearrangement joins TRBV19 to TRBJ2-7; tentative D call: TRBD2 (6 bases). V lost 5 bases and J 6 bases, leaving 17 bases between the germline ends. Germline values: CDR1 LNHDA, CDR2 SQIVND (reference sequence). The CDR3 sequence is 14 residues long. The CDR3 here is CASSVGGGYSEQYF. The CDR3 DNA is TGTGCCAGTAGTGTTGGTGGGGGGTACAGCGAGCAGTACTTC.

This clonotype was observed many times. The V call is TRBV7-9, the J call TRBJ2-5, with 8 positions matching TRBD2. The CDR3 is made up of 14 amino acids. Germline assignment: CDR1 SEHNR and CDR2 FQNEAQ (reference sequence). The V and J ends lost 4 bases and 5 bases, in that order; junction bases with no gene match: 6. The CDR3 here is CASSSGLVSETQYF. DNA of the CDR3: TGTGCCAGCAGCTCGGGACTAGTGTCGGAGACCCAGTACTTC.

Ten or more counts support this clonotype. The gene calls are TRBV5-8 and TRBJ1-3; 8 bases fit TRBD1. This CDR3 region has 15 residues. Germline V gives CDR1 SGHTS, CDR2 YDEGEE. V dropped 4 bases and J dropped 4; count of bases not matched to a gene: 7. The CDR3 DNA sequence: TGTGCCAGCAGCATGGACAGGGTGACGGGAAACACCATATATTTT. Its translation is CASSMDRVTGNTIYF.

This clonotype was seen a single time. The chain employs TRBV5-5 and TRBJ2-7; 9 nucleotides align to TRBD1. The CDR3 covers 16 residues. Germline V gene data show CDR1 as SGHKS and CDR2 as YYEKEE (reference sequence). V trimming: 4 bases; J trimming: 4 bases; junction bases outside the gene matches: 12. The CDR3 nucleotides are TGTGCCAGCAGCGCGAAACCGGGACAGGGAGTGTACGAGCAGTACTTC. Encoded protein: CASSAKPGQGVYEQYF.

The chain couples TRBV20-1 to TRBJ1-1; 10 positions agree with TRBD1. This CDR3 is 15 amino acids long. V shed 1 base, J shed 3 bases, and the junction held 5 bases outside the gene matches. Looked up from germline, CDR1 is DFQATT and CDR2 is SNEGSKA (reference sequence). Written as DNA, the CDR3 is TGCAGTGCTAGAGGACAGGGGGCTGAGGACACTGAAGCTTTCTTT. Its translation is CSARGQGAEDTEAFF.

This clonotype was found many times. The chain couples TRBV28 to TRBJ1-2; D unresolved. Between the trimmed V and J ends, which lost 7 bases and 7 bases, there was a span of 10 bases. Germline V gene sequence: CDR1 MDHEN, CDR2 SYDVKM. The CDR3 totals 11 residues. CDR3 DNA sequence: TGTGCCAGCACATACACGGGTGGCTACACCTTC. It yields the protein CASTYTGGYTF.

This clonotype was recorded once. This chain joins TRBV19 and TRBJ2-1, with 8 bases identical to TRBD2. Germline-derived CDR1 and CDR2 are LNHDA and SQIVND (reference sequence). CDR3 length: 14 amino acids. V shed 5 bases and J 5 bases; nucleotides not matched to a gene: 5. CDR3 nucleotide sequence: TGTGCCAGTAGTCTAAGCGGGGGTCACAATGAGCAGTTCTTC. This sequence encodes CASSLSGGHNEQFF.

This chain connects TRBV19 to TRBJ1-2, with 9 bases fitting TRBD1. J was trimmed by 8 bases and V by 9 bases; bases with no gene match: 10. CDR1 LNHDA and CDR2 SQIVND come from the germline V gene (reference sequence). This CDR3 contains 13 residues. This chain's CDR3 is CASSSYRGLGYTF. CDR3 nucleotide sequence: TGTGCCAGCAGTTCCTACAGGGGGCTAGGCTACACCTTC.

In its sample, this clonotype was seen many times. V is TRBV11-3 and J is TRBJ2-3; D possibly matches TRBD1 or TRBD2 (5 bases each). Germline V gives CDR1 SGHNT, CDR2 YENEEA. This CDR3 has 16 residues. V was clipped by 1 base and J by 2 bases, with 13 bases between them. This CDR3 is CASSLGRGGPTDTQYF. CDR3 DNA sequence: TGTGCCAGCAGCTTAGGCCGGGGCGGCCCCACAGATACGCAGTATTTT.

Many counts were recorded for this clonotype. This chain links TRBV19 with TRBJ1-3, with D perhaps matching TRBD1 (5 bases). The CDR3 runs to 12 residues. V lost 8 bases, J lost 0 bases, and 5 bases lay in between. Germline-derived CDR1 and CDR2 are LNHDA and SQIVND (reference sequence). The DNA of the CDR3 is TGTGCCAGTCAGGGCTCTGGAAACACCATATATTTT. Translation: CASQGSGNTIYF.

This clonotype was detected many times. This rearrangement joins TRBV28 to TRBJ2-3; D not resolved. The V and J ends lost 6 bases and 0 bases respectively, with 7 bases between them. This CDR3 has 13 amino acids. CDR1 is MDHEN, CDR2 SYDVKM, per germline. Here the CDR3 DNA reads TGTGCCAGCAGGGACGAAAGCACAGATACGCAGTATTTT. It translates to CASRDESTDTQYF.

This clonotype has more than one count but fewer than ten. The CDR3 sequence: CASSLRRVSNQPQHF. In DNA form, the CDR3 reads TGTGCCAGCAGTTTAAGAAGGGTTAGCAATCAGCCCCAGCATTTT. The chain uses TRBV28 and TRBJ1-5; D uncertain. The CDR3 runs 15 residues. Germline CDR1 reads MDHEN; CDR2 reads SYDVKM. V was trimmed by 2 bases and J by 0 bases, leaving 8 bases between them. Combining the CDR3 with reference TRBV28 and TRBJ1-5 gives the whole variable domain DVKVTQSSRYLVKRTGEKVFLECVQDMDHENMFWYRQDPGLGLRLIYFSYDVKMKEKGDIPEGYSVSREKKERFSLILESASTNQTSMYLCASSLRRVSNQPQHFGDGTRLSIL.

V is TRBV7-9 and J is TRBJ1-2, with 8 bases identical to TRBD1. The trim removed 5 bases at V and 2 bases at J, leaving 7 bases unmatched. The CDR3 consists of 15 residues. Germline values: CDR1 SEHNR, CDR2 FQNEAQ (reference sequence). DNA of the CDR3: TGTGCCAGCAGCACCGGACAGGGTGGGAACTATGGCTACACCTTC. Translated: CASSTGQGGNYGYTF.

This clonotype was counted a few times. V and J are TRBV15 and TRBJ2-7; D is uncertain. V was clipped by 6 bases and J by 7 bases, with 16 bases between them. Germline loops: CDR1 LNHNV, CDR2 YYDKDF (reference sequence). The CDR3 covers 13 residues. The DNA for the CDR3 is TGTGCCACCAGTCCTTCTTCTCACGGGGAGCAGTACTTC. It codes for CATSPSSHGEQYF. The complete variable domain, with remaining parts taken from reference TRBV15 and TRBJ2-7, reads DAMVIQNPRYQVTQFGKPVTLSCSQTLNHNVMYWYQQKSSQAPKLLFHYYDKDFNNEADTPDNFQSRRPNTSFCFLDIRSPGLGDTAMYLCATSPSSHGEQYFGPGTRLTVT.

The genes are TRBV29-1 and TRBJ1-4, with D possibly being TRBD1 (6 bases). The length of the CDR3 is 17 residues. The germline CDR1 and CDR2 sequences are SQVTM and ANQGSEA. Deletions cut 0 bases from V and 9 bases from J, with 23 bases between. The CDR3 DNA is TGCAGCGTTGAAGACGGAGCGGGGCCACGGGACACCCAAAAACTGTTTTTT. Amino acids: CSVEDGAGPRDTQKLFF.

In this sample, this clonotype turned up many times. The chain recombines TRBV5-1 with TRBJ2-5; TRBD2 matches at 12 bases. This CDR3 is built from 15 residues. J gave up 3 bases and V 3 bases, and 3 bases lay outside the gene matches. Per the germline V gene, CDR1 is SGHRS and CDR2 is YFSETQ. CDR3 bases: TGCGCCAGCAGCTCTGGACTAGCGGGGAAAGAGACCCAGTACTTC. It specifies CASSSGLAGKETQYF.

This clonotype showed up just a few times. The CDR3: CASSLEDSPLHF. CDR3 DNA sequence: TGTGCCAGCAGCTTGGAGGATTCACCCCTCCACTTT. The chain combines TRBV5-5 with TRBJ1-6; D is undetermined. Looked up from germline, CDR1 is SGHKS and CDR2 is YYEKEE (reference sequence). The CDR3 is made up of 12 amino acids. V lost 0 bases and J lost 8, with 3 bases in between.

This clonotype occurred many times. CDR3 sequence: CASRRGEEETQYF. The CDR3 bases are TGTGCCAGCAGGCGGGGGGAGGAAGAGACCCAGTACTTC. The genes are TRBV12-3 or TRBV12-4 and TRBJ2-5, with TRBD2 identical over 8 bases. This CDR3 has 13 residues. The junction had 3 bases not matched to a gene; V was cut back by 6 bases and J by 3 bases.

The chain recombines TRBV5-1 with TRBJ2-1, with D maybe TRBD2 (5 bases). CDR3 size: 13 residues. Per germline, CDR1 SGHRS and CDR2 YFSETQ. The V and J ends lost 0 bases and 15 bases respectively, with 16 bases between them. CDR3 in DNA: TGCGCCAGCAGCTTGGGGGAGTACAATGGGCGGTTCTTC. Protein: CASSLGEYNGRFF.

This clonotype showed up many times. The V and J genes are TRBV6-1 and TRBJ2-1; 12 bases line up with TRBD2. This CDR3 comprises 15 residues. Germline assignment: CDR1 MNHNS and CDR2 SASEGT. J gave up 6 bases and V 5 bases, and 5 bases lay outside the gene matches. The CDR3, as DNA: TGTGCCAGCAGTCTAGCGGGGGGGTTCACCAATGAGCAGTTCTTC. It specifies CASSLAGGFTNEQFF.

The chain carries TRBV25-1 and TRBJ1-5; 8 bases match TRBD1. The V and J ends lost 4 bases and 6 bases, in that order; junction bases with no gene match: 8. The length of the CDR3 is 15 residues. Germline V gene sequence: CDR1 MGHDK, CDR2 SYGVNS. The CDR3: CASSGGQGEGQPQHF. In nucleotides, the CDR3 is TGTGCCAGCAGTGGAGGACAGGGCGAGGGTCAGCCCCAGCATTTT.

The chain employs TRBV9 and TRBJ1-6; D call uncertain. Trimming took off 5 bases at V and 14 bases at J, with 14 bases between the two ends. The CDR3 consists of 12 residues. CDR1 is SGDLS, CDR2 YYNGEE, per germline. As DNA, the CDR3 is TGTGCCAGCAGTGGACTGGGCTCGACCCTCCACTTT. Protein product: CASSGLGSTLHF.

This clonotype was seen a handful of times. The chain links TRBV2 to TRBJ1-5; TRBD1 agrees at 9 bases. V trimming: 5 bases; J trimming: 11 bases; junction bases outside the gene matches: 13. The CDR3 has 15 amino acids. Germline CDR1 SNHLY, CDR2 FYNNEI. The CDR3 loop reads CASSSAGQGRETQHF. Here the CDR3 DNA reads TGTGCCAGCAGTTCTGCCGGACAGGGGAGAGAGACCCAGCATTTT.

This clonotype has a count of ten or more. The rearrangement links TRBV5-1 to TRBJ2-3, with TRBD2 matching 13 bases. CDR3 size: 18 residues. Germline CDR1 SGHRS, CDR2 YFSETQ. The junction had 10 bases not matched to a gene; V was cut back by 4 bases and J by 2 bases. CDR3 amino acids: CASSPPGLAGTSTDTQYF. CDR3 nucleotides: TGCGCCAGCAGCCCCCCGGGACTAGCGGGGACATCCACAGATACGCAGTATTTT. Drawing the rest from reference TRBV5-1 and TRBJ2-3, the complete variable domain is KAGVTQTPRYLIKTRGQQVTLSCSPISGHRSVSWYQQTPGQGLQFLFEYFSETQRNKGNFPGRFSGRQFSNSRSEMNVSTLELGDSALYLCASSPPGLAGTSTDTQYFGPGTRLTVL.

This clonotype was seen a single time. In nucleotides, the CDR3 is TGTGCCATCAGTGTTGGGGGTTCACCCCTCCACTTT. This codes for CAISVGGSPLHF. V is TRBV10-3 and J is TRBJ1-6; D might be TRBD1 (5 bases). The germline gives CDR1 ENHRY, CDR2 SYGVKD. The CDR3 contains 12 residues. Between the trimmed V and J ends, which lost 4 bases and 9 bases, there was a span of 7 bases.

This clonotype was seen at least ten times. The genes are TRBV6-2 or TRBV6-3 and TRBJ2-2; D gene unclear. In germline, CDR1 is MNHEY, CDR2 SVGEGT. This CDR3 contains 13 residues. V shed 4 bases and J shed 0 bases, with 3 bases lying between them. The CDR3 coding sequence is TGTGCCAGCAGTTCAACGAACACCGGGGAGCTGTTTTTT. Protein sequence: CASSSTNTGELFF.

CDR3 in DNA: TGTGCCAGCAGTTTAATCGGACAGGGGGAAGAGACCCAGTACTTC. As protein: CASSLIGQGEETQYF. The J gene is TRBJ2-5, the V gene TRBV28; TRBD1 matches at 10 bases. V was pared by 2 bases and J by 3 bases, with 3 bases of the junction left unmatched. The CDR3 covers 15 residues. Germline values: CDR1 MDHEN, CDR2 SYDVKM.